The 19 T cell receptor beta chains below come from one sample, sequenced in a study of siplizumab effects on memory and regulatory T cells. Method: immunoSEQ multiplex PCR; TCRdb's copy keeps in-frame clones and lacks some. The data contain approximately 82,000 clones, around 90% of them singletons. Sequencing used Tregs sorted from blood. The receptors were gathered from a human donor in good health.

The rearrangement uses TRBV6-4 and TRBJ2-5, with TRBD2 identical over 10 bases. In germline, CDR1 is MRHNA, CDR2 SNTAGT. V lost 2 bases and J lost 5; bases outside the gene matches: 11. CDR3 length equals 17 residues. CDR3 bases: TGTGCCAGCAGTGACACGAGAGCGGGGGGGCCCCCGGAGACCCAGTACTTC. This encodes CASSDTRAGGPPETQYF.

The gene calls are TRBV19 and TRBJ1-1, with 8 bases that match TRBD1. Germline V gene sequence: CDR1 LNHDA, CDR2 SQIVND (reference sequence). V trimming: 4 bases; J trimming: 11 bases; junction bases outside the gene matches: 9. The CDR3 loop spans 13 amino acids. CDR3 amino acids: CASSRTGLRLAFF. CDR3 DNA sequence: TGTGCCAGTAGTAGGACAGGGTTGAGGCTGGCTTTCTTT. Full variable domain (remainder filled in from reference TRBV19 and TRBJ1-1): DGGITQSPKYLFRKEGQNVTLSCEQNLNHDAMYWYRQDPGQGLRLIYYSQIVNDFQKGDIAEGYSVSREKKESFPLTVTSAQKNPTAFYLCASSRTGLRLAFFGQGTRLTVV.

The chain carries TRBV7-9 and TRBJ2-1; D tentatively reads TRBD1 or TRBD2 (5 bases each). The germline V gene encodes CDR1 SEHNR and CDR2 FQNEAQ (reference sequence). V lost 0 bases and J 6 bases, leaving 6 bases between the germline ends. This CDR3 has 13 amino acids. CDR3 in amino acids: CASSLAGANEQFF. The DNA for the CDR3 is TGTGCCAGCAGCTTAGCCGGGGCCAATGAGCAGTTCTTC.

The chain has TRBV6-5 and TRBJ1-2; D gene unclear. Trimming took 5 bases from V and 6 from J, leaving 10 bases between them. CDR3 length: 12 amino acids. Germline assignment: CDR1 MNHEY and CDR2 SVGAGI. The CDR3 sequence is CASSERRDGYTF. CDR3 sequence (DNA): TGTGCCAGCAGTGAAAGGAGGGATGGCTACACCTTC.

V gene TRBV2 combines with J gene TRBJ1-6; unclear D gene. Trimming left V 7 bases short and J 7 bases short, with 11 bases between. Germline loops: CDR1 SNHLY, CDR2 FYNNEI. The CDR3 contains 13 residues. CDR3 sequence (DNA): TGTGCCAGCAATGGGTTTTTAAATTCACCCCTCCACTTT. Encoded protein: CASNGFLNSPLHF.

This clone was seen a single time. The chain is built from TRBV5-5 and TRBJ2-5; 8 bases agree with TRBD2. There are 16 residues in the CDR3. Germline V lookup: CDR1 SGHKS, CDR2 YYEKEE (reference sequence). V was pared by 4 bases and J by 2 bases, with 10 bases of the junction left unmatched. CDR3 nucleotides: TGTGCCAGCAGCCCGACTATCGGGGGGGTGCAAGAGACCCAGTACTTC. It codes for CASSPTIGGVQETQYF.

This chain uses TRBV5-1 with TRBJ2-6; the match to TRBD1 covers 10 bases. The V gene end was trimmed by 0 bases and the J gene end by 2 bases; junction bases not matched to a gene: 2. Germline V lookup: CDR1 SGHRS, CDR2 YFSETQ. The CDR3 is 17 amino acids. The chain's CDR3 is CASSLAGTGAGANVLTF. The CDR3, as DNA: TGCGCCAGCAGCTTGGCGGGGACAGGGGCTGGGGCCAACGTCCTGACTTTC. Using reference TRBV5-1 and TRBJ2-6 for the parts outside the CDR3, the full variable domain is KAGVTQTPRYLIKTRGQQVTLSCSPISGHRSVSWYQQTPGQGLQFLFEYFSETQRNKGNFPGRFSGRQFSNSRSEMNVSTLELGDSALYLCASSLAGTGAGANVLTFGAGSRLTVL.

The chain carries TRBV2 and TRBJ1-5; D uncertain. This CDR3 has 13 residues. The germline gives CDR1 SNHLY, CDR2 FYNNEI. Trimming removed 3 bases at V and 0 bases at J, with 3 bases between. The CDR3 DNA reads TGTGCCAGCAGTGACGATAGCAATCAGCCCCAGCATTTT. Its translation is CASSDDSNQPQHF.

CDR3 nucleotide sequence: TGCGCCAGCAGCTTGGGTGGAAGGCGGTTGGAGACCCAGTACTTC. This translates into CASSLGGRRLETQYF. The chain has TRBV5-1 and TRBJ2-5; D gene uncertain. The CDR3 spans 15 residues. V lost 0 bases, J lost 5 bases, and 14 bases lay in between. The germline V gene has CDR1 SGHRS and CDR2 YFSETQ. Together with reference TRBV5-1 and TRBJ2-5, the CDR3 gives the full variable domain: KAGVTQTPRYLIKTRGQQVTLSCSPISGHRSVSWYQQTPGQGLQFLFEYFSETQRNKGNFPGRFSGRQFSNSRSEMNVSTLELGDSALYLCASSLGGRRLETQYFGPGTRLLVL.

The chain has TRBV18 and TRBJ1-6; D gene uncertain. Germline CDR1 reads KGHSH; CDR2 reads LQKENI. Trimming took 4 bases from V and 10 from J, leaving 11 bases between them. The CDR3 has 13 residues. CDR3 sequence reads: CASSLNTKSPLHF. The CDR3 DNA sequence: TGTGCCAGCTCACTAAACACAAAATCACCCCTCCACTTT.

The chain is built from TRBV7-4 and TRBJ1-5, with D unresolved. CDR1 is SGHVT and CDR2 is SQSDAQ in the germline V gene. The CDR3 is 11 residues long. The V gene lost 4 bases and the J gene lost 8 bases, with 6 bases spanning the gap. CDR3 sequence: CASSSVEPQHF. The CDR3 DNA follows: TGTGCCAGCAGCTCCGTGGAGCCCCAGCATTTT.

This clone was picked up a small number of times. The CDR3 spells CAISERGSKNTEAFF. The DNA for the CDR3 is TGTGCCATCAGTGAGAGGGGGAGTAAGAACACTGAAGCTTTCTTT. The J gene is TRBJ1-1, the V gene TRBV10-3; D perhaps matches TRBD1 (6 bases). The CDR3 covers 15 residues. Germline V lookup: CDR1 ENHRY, CDR2 SYGVKD. V lost 2 bases and J lost 1, with 11 bases in between.

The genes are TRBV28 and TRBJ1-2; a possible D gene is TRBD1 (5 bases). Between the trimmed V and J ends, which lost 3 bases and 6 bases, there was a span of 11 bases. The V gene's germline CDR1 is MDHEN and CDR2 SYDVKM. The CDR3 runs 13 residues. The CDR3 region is CASSFQGRDGYTF. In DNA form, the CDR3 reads TGTGCCAGCAGTTTCCAGGGTCGGGATGGCTACACCTTC.

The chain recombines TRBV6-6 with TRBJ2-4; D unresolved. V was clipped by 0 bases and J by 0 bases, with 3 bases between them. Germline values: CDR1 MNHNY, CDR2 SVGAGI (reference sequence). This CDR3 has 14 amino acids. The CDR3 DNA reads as TGTGCCAGCAGTTACTCGGGAGCCAAAAACATTCAGTACTTC. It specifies CASSYSGAKNIQYF.

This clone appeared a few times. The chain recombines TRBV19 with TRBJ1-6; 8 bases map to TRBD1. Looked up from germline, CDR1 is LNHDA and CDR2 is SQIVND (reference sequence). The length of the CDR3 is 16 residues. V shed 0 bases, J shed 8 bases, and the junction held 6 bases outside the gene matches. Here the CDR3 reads CASSIDRSGGYSPLHF. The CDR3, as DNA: TGTGCCAGTAGTATAGATCGATCAGGGGGCTATTCACCCCTCCACTTT.

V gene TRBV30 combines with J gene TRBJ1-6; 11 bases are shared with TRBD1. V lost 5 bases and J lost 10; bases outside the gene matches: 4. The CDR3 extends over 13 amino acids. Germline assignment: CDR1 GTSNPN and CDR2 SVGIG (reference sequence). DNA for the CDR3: TGTGCCTGGGGACAGGGGGCAGGGTCACCCCTCCACTTT. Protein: CAWGQGAGSPLHF.

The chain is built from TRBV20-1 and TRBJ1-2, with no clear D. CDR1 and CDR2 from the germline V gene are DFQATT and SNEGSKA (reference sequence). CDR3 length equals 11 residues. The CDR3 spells CSLGSGYGYTF. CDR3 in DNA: TGCAGCCTCGGGAGTGGCTATGGCTACACCTTC.

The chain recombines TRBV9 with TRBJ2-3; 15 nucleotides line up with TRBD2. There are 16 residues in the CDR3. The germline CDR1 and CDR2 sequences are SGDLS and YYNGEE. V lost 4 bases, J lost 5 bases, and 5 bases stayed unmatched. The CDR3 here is CASSMGLAGGLDTQYF. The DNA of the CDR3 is TGTGCCAGCAGCATGGGACTAGCGGGGGGTTTAGATACGCAGTATTTT. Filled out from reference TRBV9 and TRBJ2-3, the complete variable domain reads DSGVTQTPKHLITATGQRVTLRCSPRSGDLSVYWYQQSLDQGLQFLIQYYNGEERAKGNILERFSAQQFPDLHSELNLSSLELGDSALYFCASSMGLAGGLDTQYFGPGTRLTVL.

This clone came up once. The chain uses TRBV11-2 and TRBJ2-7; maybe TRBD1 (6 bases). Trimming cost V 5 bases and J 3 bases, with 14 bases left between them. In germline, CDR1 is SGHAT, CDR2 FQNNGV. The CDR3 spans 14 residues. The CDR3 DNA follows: TGTGCCAGCAGCCCAAGACAGGCATACTACGAGCAGTACTTC. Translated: CASSPRQAYYEQYF. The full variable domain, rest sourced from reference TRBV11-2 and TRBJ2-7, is EAGVAQSPRYKIIEKRQSVAFWCNPISGHATLYWYQQILGQGPKLLIQFQNNGVVDDSQLPKDRFSAERLKGVDSTLKIQPAKLEDSAVYLCASSPRQAYYEQYFGPGTRLTVT.